The next 29 T cell receptor beta chains were all read from a single sample in a study of blood T cell repertoires in COVID-19 (dated by TCRdb to 2020 to 2021). Library prep was done by the immunoSEQ multiplex PCR assay. Entries here come from immuneACCESS through TCRdb and include only in-frame sequences with V and J called. Some clones fail to appear in such tables; in the studies checked, an unresolved V gene covers under half of the shortfall, and the cause of the remainder is unknown. The table for this sample lists about 300,000 clones; around 90% of them were counted only once. Of the sample, approximately 6.8% is held by the ten largest clones. Specimen: peripheral blood. The receptors stem from a woman under 40 with COVID-19, enrolled during active disease.

The chain links TRBV13 to TRBJ2-5; D might be TRBD1 (6 bases). Germline assignment: CDR1 PRHDT and CDR2 FYEKMQ (reference sequence). The CDR3 spans 16 residues. V was trimmed by 5 bases and J by 1 base, leaving 17 bases between them. The CDR3 sequence is CASSRDAGAPQETQYF. DNA of the CDR3: TGTGCCAGCAGCCGAGACGCAGGGGCCCCCCAAGAGACCCAGTACTTC.

The CDR3 DNA follows: TGTGCCAGCAGCTTAAAGGACAGGGGAGGAAATCAGCCCCAGCATTTT. Its translation is CASSLKDRGGNQPQHF. V gene TRBV7-2 combines with J gene TRBJ1-5; 9 bases agree with TRBD1. CDR1 and CDR2 from the germline V gene are SGHTA and FQGNSA. V lost 2 bases and J lost 4; bases outside the gene matches: 6. This CDR3 is 16 amino acids long.

This clone was counted only a few times. The rearrangement uses TRBV15 and TRBJ1-6, with TRBD1 matching over 7 bases. Per the germline V gene, CDR1 is LNHNV and CDR2 is YYDKDF (reference sequence). With 1 base clipped from V and 6 bases from J, the junction kept 3 bases outside the gene matches. This CDR3 is 15 amino acids long. DNA for the CDR3: TGTGCCACCAGCAGAGTGCAGGGGGGTAATTCACCCCTCCACTTT. This codes for CATSRVQGGNSPLHF.

The genes are TRBV7-2 and TRBJ1-6; tentative D call: TRBD1 (6 bases). Between the trimmed V and J ends, which lost 6 bases and 7 bases, there was a span of 13 bases. CDR1 is SGHTA, CDR2 FQGNSA, per germline. The CDR3 length is 14 residues. The CDR3 here is CASSYREANSPLHF. The CDR3 nucleotides are TGTGCCAGCAGTTACAGGGAAGCCAATTCACCCCTCCACTTT.

The chain joins TRBV19 to TRBJ1-5; no clear D gene. Germline V gene lookup returns CDR1 LNHDA and CDR2 SQIVND (reference sequence). The CDR3 is 14 residues long. V lost 8 bases and J 4 bases, leaving 15 bases between the germline ends. The CDR3 DNA reads as TGTGCCAGTGGGGAGGGCAGGTCGAATCAGCCCCAGCATTTT. Protein sequence: CASGEGRSNQPQHF.

The genes are TRBV27 and TRBJ1-2; D remains ambiguous. The CDR3 totals 12 residues. CDR1 is MNHEY and CDR2 is SMNVEV in the germline V gene (reference sequence). V gave up 6 bases and J gave up 6 bases, with 11 bases separating them. The CDR3 sequence: CASRLGRNGYTF. The CDR3 coding sequence is TGTGCCAGCAGACTGGGCCGCAATGGCTACACCTTC.

The rearrangement links TRBV6-6 to TRBJ2-7, with 11 nucleotides matching TRBD2. Germline CDR1 reads MNHNY; CDR2 reads SVGAGI (reference sequence). The CDR3 contains 16 residues. V dropped 4 bases and J dropped 2; count of bases not matched to a gene: 7. This CDR3 reads CASSSRGTSGPYEQYF. CDR3 in DNA: TGTGCCAGCAGTTCCCGGGGGACTAGCGGTCCCTACGAGCAGTACTTC.

V usage is TRBV5-1 and J usage is TRBJ2-5; D possibly corresponds to TRBD2 (5 bases). Per the germline V gene, CDR1 is SGHRS and CDR2 is YFSETQ. There are 14 residues in the CDR3. Trimming pared 5 bases from V and 2 bases from J, leaving 13 bases between. CDR3 protein: CASRDISGQETQYF. The CDR3 DNA sequence: TGCGCCAGCAGAGACATCAGCGGACAAGAGACCCAGTACTTC.

The chain combines TRBV7-2 with TRBJ2-5; 8 bases line up with TRBD2. V shed 1 base and J 4 bases; nucleotides not matched to a gene: 2. The CDR3 extends over 14 amino acids. The germline gives CDR1 SGHTA, CDR2 FQGNSA. The CDR3 nucleotides are TGTGCCAGCAGCTTAGTGGCGGGAGGAGAGACCCAGTACTTC. It is translated as CASSLVAGGETQYF.

V and J are TRBV7-9 and TRBJ1-4, with a possible D match to TRBD1 (5 bases). Germline assignment: CDR1 SEHNR and CDR2 FQNEAQ (reference sequence). V was clipped by 5 bases and J by 8 bases, with 18 bases between them. The CDR3 is made up of 15 amino acids. The CDR3 DNA follows: TGTGCCAGCAGCCCCACCAGGGTCGTTGGCGAAAAACTGTTTTTT. This encodes CASSPTRVVGEKLFF.

V gene TRBV28 combines with J gene TRBJ1-1; D is uncertain. This CDR3 spans 13 amino acids. Germline CDR1 reads MDHEN; CDR2 reads SYDVKM. The V and J ends lost 6 bases and 1 base respectively, with 9 bases between them. The CDR3 region has the DNA TGTGCCAGCAGCACCAGTCCGAACACTGAAGCTTTCTTT. Its protein product is CASSTSPNTEAFF.

The chain links TRBV19 to TRBJ1-5; 10 bases match TRBD1. The V and J ends lost 2 bases and 9 bases, in that order; junction bases with no gene match: 16. Germline V lookup: CDR1 LNHDA, CDR2 SQIVND (reference sequence). This CDR3 has 18 residues. CDR3 amino acids: CASSILPSLTGGLWPQHF. In nucleotides, the CDR3 is TGTGCCAGTAGTATACTCCCCTCCTTGACAGGGGGCTTGTGGCCCCAGCATTTT.

CDR3 loop: CASSQLGLLNEQFF. The CDR3 nucleotides read TGTGCCAGCAGCCAACTAGGACTCCTCAATGAGCAGTTCTTC. The J gene is TRBJ2-1, the V gene TRBV14; the D gene is possibly TRBD2 (5 bases). This CDR3 contains 14 residues. The V gene lost 2 bases and the J gene lost 6 bases, with 11 bases spanning the gap. Germline V lookup: CDR1 SGHDN, CDR2 FVKESK.

The V gene is TRBV18, the J gene TRBJ2-1, with D perhaps TRBD1 (5 bases). Trimming pared 0 bases from V and 8 bases from J, leaving 11 bases between. The germline CDR1 and CDR2 sequences are KGHSH and LQKENI. CDR3 size: 14 residues. CDR3 protein: CASSPPGQGYEQFF. For the CDR3, the DNA is TGTGCCAGCTCACCACCGGGGCAGGGCTATGAGCAGTTCTTC.

The rearrangement joins TRBV28 to TRBJ1-1; 7 bases are a match to TRBD1. This CDR3 has 14 residues. Germline CDR1 is MDHEN and CDR2 is SYDVKM. The V segment lost 5 bases and the J segment 4 bases; nucleotides outside the gene matches: 7. The CDR3 loop is CASSHGQVTTEAFF. Here the CDR3 DNA reads TGTGCCAGCAGTCATGGACAGGTAACCACTGAAGCTTTCTTT.

The chain couples TRBV28 to TRBJ1-5; a weak D match, TRBD1 (6 bases). Germline V gene lookup returns CDR1 MDHEN and CDR2 SYDVKM. The CDR3 loop spans 13 amino acids. Trimming shortened V by 6 bases and J by 5 bases, and 11 bases separated the two germline ends. The DNA for the CDR3 is TGTGCCAGCAGACAGGGCCTCCATCAGCCCCAGCATTTT. This sequence encodes CASRQGLHQPQHF.

The genes are TRBV11-2 and TRBJ2-5; D may be TRBD2 (6 bases). V was pared by 6 bases and J by 5 bases, with 16 bases between. This CDR3 region has 14 residues. CDR1 SGHAT and CDR2 FQNNGV come from the germline V gene. CDR3 nucleotide sequence: TGTGCCAGCAGTGGACGGGACTTAAGGGAGACCCAGTACTTC. This codes for CASSGRDLRETQYF.

The CDR3 DNA follows: TGCAGTGCTAGTTTACAGGGGGCAAGTCAGCCCCAGCATTTT. It translates to CSASLQGASQPQHF. The chain links TRBV20-1 to TRBJ1-5; 9 positions match TRBD1. V was clipped by 3 bases and J by 6 bases; unmatched bases: 6. CDR3 size: 14 residues. CDR1 DFQATT and CDR2 SNEGSKA come from the germline V gene (reference sequence).

The genes are TRBV5-1 and TRBJ2-1; TRBD2 agrees at 11 bases. With 4 bases clipped from V and 4 bases from J, the junction kept 10 bases outside the gene matches. The CDR3 totals 17 residues. Germline V gene sequence: CDR1 SGHRS, CDR2 YFSETQ. In DNA, the CDR3 is TGCGCCAGCAGCAGGCGGGGGACTAGCGGAGCATACAATGAGCAGTTCTTC. This gives the protein CASSRRGTSGAYNEQFF.

This clone was seen a few times. The rearrangement uses TRBV2 and TRBJ2-7, with 8 nucleotides matching TRBD2. The V gene's germline CDR1 is SNHLY and CDR2 FYNNEI. The CDR3 length is 14 residues. V shed 7 bases, J shed 3 bases, and the junction held 8 bases outside the gene matches. DNA of the CDR3: TGTGCCAGCAAACACACTAGCGGACTCTACGAGCAGTACTTC. It yields the protein CASKHTSGLYEQYF.

The chain uses TRBV2 and TRBJ1-4, with unresolved D. From germline, CDR1 is SNHLY and CDR2 FYNNEI. The ends were cut back, 1 base at V and 0 bases at J, with 6 bases in the middle. The CDR3 has 15 residues. The CDR3: CASSEGVPTNEKLFF. In nucleotides, the CDR3 is TGTGCCAGCAGTGAAGGAGTGCCAACTAATGAAAAACTGTTTTTT.

The chain has TRBV6-6 and TRBJ2-5, with a possible D match to TRBD2 (5 bases). There are 14 residues in the CDR3. Germline CDR1 reads MNHNY; CDR2 reads SVGAGI (reference sequence). V shed 6 bases and J shed 8 bases, with 19 bases lying between them. The CDR3 nucleotides are TGTGCCAGCAGCTCCAGCAGACGGGGTTTAACCCAGTACTTC. Translation: CASSSSRRGLTQYF.

This chain joins TRBV3-1 (or the pseudogene TRBV3-2) and TRBJ1-1, with TRBD1 as a possible D gene (6 bases). Per germline, CDR1 LGHDT and CDR2 YNNKEL (reference sequence). The CDR3 runs to 13 residues. V was trimmed by 1 base and J by 7 bases, leaving 10 bases between them. CDR3 nucleotides: TGTGCCAGCAGCCAAGGACAGGCAGGTGAAGCTTTCTTT. Protein product: CASSQGQAGEAFF.

The rearrangement uses TRBV5-1 and TRBJ2-5; 12 bases align to TRBD1. With V trimmed by 4 bases and J by 5 bases, 3 bases remained unmatched. The germline V gene encodes CDR1 SGHRS and CDR2 YFSETQ. CDR3 size: 14 residues. The CDR3 bases are TGCGCCAGCAGCGCGGGACAGGGGGCTGAGACCCAGTACTTC. It is translated as CASSAGQGAETQYF.

The CDR3 loop is CARGWGGAGQETQYF. The CDR3, as DNA: TGTGCCCGGGGGTGGGGTGGGGCGGGTCAGGAGACCCAGTACTTC. The chain carries TRBV19 and TRBJ2-5, with a weak D call TRBD2 (6 bases). The germline V gene has CDR1 LNHDA and CDR2 SQIVND (reference sequence). This CDR3 comprises 15 residues. V lost 11 bases and J lost 5, with 24 bases in between.

In its sample, this clone was seen once. The CDR3 reads CASQGPGETQYF. In DNA form, the CDR3 reads TGTGCCAGCCAGGGGCCGGGGGAGACCCAGTACTTC. The V call is TRBV10-3, the J call TRBJ2-5, with D maybe TRBD1 (6 bases). This CDR3 spans 12 amino acids. Germline loops: CDR1 ENHRY, CDR2 SYGVKD. The V end was cut by 10 bases, the J end by 5 bases, with 14 bases between.

The sample holds a few counts of this clone. This chain joins TRBV2 and TRBJ2-7, with D possibly matching TRBD2 (6 bases). Germline-derived CDR1 and CDR2 are SNHLY and FYNNEI. There are 12 residues in the CDR3. V was trimmed by 6 bases and J by 4 bases, leaving 10 bases between them. CDR3 in DNA: TGTGCCAGCAGGGACTACACGTACGAGCAGTACTTC. This gives the protein CASRDYTYEQYF.

The J gene is TRBJ2-2, the V gene TRBV29-1; D gene unclear. The V gene's germline CDR1 is SQVTM and CDR2 ANQGSEA. With 4 bases removed from V and 6 bases from J, the gap between germline ends came to 15 bases. The CDR3 runs 14 residues. DNA of the CDR3: TGCAGCGTTGTAGTAACAGAGCCCGCCGGGGAGCTGTTTTTT. Amino acid sequence: CSVVVTEPAGELFF.

The table lists this clone with a count of one. Other DNA sequences of this sample code for an identical CDR3. J is TRBJ1-2 and V is TRBV28; D is uncertain. Germline-derived CDR1 and CDR2 are MDHEN and SYDVKM. Trimming cost V 2 bases and J 6 bases, with 4 bases left between them. The CDR3 spans 11 residues. The CDR3 region is CASSLEDGYTF. CDR3 sequence (DNA): TGTGCCAGCAGTTTAGAGGATGGCTACACCTTC.